This TCR beta chain comes out of a study of yellow fever vaccine responses in identical twins. With regard to this clonotype: Its specificity is unknown.

Germline-derived CDR1 and CDR2 are MNHNS and SASEGT. V lost 6 bases to trimming and J lost 7 bases, with 18 bases between them. There are 15 residues in the CDR3. Study results and caveats: It has been reported that, in twins, the vaccine T cell response seemed partly convergent and partly personalized.

TCRdb passed the RT-PCR reads through MiXCR, listing each CDR3 protein once. This sample has about 3,500 distinct CDR3 sequences, with roughly 84% found just once. Sequenced here: T cells from blood (PBMCs), unsorted or a sorted subset (not recorded which), sampled before or after yellow fever vaccination (not recorded which). This clonotype was obtained from a woman under 30 who received the yellow fever vaccine. This chain joins TRBV6-1 and TRBJ1-4; D may be TRBD1 (6 bases). The chain's CDR3 is CASSKNGGQAEKLFF. Written as DNA, the CDR3 is TGTGCCAGCAGCAAGAACGGGGGACAAGCTGAAAAACTGTTTTTT.